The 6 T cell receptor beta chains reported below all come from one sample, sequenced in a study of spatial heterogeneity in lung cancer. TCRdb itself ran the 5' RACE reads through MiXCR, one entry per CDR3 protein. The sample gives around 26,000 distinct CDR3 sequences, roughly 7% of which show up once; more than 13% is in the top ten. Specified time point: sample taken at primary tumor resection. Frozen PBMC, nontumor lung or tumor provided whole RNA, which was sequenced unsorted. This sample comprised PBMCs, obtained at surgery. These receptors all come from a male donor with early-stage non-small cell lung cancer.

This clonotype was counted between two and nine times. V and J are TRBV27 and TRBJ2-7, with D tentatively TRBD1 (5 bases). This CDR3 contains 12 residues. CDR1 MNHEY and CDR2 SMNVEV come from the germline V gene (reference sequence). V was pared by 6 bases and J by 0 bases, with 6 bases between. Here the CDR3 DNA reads TGTGCCAGCAGAGGGGTCTCCTACGAGCAGTACTTC. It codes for CASRGVSYEQYF.

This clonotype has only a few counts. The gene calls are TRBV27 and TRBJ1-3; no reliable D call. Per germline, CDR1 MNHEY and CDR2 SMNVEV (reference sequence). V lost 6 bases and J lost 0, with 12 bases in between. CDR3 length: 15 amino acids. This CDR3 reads CASSPQSSSGNTIYF. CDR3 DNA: TGTGCCAGCAGCCCACAGAGCAGCTCTGGAAACACCATATATTTT.

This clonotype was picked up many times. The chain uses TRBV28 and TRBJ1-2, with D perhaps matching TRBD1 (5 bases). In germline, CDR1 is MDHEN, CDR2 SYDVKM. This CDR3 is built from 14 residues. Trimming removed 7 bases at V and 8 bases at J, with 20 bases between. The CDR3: CASITQGTAGGYTF. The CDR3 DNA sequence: TGTGCCAGCATCACTCAAGGGACCGCGGGGGGCTACACCTTC.

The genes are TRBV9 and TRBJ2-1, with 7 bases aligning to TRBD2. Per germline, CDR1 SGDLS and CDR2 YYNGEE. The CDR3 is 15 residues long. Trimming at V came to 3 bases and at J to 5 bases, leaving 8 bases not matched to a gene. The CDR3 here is CASSEAGAGHNEQFF. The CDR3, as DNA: TGTGCCAGCAGCGAGGCGGGAGCGGGTCACAATGAGCAGTTCTTC. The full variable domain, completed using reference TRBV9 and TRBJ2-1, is DSGVTQTPKHLITATGQRVTLRCSPRSGDLSVYWYQQSLDQGLQFLIQYYNGEERAKGNILERFSAQQFPDLHSELNLSSLELGDSALYFCASSEAGAGHNEQFFGPGTRLTVL.

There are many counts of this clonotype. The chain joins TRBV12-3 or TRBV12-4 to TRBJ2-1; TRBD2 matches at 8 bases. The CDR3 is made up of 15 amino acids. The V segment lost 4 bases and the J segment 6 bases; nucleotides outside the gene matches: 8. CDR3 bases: TGTGCCAGCAGTTGGAGCGGGAGCTCTGGCAATGAGCAGTTCTTC. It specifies CASSWSGSSGNEQFF.

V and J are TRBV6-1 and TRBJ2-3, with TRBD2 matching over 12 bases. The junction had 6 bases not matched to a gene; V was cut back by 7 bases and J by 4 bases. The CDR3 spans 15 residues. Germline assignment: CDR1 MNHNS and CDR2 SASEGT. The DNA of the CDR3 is TGTGCCAGCAATCCGACTAGCGGGGGAGCAGATACGCAGTATTTT. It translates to CASNPTSGGADTQYF.